The present T cell receptor beta chain was sequenced within a study of T cells in localized non-small cell lung cancer. General study points: A higher density of T cells in blood coincided with extended overall survival. In uninvolved adjacent lung, T cell clonality reached its highest value, exceeding tumor.

Method: immunoSEQ multiplex PCR; TCRdb's copy keeps in-frame clones and lacks some. Counted here are about 20,000 clones, 87% occurring once; the ten biggest clones make up 9% to 15%. With 6 bases clipped from V and 1 base from J, the junction kept 5 bases outside the gene matches. The CDR3 runs to 14 residues. Per the germline V gene, CDR1 is MNHEY and CDR2 is SMNVEV (reference sequence). This clone came up a few times. Antigen: not known. The material sequenced was PBMCs, taken before any cancer treatment. The genes are TRBV27 and TRBJ1-1, with 7 bases fitting TRBD1. The TCR was taken from a man aged 40 to 75 with stage II squamous cell lung carcinoma. The CDR3 region is CASRRDRQNTEAFF. The CDR3 nucleotides read TGTGCCAGCAGGCGGGACAGACAGAACACTGAAGCTTTCTTT.